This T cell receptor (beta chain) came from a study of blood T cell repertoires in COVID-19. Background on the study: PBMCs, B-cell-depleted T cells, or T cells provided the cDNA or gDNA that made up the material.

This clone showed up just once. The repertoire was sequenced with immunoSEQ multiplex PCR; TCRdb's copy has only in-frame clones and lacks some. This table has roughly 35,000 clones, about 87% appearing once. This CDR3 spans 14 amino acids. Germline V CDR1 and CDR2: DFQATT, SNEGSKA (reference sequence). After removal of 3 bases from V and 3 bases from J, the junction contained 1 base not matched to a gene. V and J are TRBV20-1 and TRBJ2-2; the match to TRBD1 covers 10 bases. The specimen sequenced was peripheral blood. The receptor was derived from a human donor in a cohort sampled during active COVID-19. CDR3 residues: CSASGTGDTGELFF. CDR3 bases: TGCAGTGCTAGTGGGACAGGGGACACCGGGGAGCTGTTTTTT.